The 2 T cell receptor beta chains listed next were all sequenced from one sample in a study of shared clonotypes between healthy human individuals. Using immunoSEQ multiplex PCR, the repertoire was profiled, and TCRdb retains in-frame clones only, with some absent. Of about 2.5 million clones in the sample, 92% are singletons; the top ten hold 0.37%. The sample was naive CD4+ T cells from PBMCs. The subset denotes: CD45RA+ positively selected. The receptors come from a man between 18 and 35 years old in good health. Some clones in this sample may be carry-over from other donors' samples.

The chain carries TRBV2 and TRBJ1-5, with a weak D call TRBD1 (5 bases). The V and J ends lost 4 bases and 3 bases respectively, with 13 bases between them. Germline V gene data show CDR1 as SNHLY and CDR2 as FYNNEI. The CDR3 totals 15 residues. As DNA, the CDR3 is TGTGCCAGCAGTGGACAGCCTTCGGTCAATCAGCCCCAGCATTTT. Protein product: CASSGQPSVNQPQHF. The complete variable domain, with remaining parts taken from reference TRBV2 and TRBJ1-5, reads EPEVTQTPSHQVTQMGQEVILRCVPISNHLYFYWYRQILGQKVEFLVSFYNNEISEKSEIFDDQFSVERPDGSNFTLKIRSTKLEDSAMYFCASSGQPSVNQPQHFGDGTRLSIL.

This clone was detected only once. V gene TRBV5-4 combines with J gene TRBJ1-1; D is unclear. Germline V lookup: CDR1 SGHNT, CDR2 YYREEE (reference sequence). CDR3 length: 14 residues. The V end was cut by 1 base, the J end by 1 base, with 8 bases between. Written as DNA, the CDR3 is TGTGCCAGCAGCTTGCCCTTGGGGAACACTGAAGCTTTCTTT. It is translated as CASSLPLGNTEAFF. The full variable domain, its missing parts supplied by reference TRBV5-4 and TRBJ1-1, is ETGVTQSPTHLIKTRGQQVTLRCSSQSGHNTVSWYQQALGQGPQFIFQYYREEENGRGNFPPRFSGLQFPNYSSELNVNALELDDSALYLCASSLPLGNTEAFFGQGTRLTVV.